Listed below are T cell receptor beta chains from one sample, sequenced in a study of T cells after posttransplantation cyclophosphamide. The assay was immunoSEQ multiplex PCR, and TCRdb's table has in-frame clones only and misses some. The table lists some 7,300 clones, approximately 80% of them singletons. Material: PBMCs, obtained after allogeneic stem cell transplant with posttransplant cyclophosphamide. The source of these receptors is a female patient aged 50-59 years who received an allogeneic stem cell transplant from a related donor, was CMV-positive, and had no GVHD. Some T cells may be supplied by the graft donor. CDR3s include the opening cysteine and the closing phenylalanine or tryptophan. Each record gives: J gene, V gene, clone size, D gene, CDR3 DNA, CDR3 protein. The D gene is left open where the match is weak. Not all rows give a size; the values are once, few, many and, for expanded clones, a class.

TRBJ2-1 | TRBV10-3 | - | TRBD2 | TGTGCCATCAGTGAGTCGAGCGGGGGGAGGGAGCAGTTCTTC | CAISESSGGREQFF
TRBJ2-5 | TRBV7-2 | - | - | TGTGCCAGCAGCCAGGGAGGGGGACGGGAGACCCAGTACTTC | CASSQGGGRETQYF
TRBJ1-5 | TRBV6-5 | - | TRBD1 | TGTGCCAGCAGTGCATCGACAGGGGGCGGCCAGCCCCAGCATTTT | CASSASTGGGQPQHF
TRBJ2-2 | TRBV5-4 | - | - | TGTGCCAGCAGTCGGGACATCCAACCAACCGGGGAGCTGTTTTTT | CASSRDIQPTGELFF
TRBJ2-3 | TRBV5-1 | - | TRBD1 | TGCGCCAGCAGACGTCTAACAGGGGGAGAGACAGATACGCAGTATTTT | CASRRLTGGETDTQYF
TRBJ2-3 | TRBV19 | - | TRBD1 | TGTGCCAGTAGTGTTCGACAGGGACACACAGATACGCAGTATTTT | CASSVRQGHTDTQYF
TRBJ2-7 | TRBV6-1 | - | - | TGTGCCAGCCGGTCCACCGGGGAGGACGAGCAGTACTTC | CASRSTGEDEQYF
TRBJ1-1 | TRBV9 | - | - | TGTGCCAGCAGCGTTTCGTGGCAGGGGACTGAAGCTTTCTTT | CASSVSWQGTEAFF
TRBJ1-2 | TRBV7-6 | - | - | TGTGCCAGCAGCCCCCCGCCCGGCTATGGCTACACCTTC | CASSPPPGYGYTF
TRBJ2-5 | TRBV11-2 | - | TRBD1 | TGTGCCAGCAGCTCGACAGGGACGTGGGGAGAGACCCAGTACTTC | CASSSTGTWGETQYF
TRBJ2-1 | TRBV2 | once | TRBD2 | TGTGCCAGCAGACCAGCCGGGACTAGTCTCTCCAATGAGCAGTTCTTC | CASRPAGTSLSNEQFF
TRBJ2-1 | TRBV6-5 | - | TRBD2 | TGTGCCAGCAGTTACCAAGCGGGAGGGCTGAATGAGCAGTTCTTC | CASSYQAGGLNEQFF
TRBJ2-1 | TRBV4-1 | - | - | TGCGCCAGCAGCCAGGGACTTCTGTCCGCCAATGGGCAGTTCTTC | CASSQGLLSANGQFF
TRBJ2-5 | TRBV5-6 | - | - | TGTGCCAGCAGCTTTTTTGGCGGCAACCAAGAGACCCAGTACTTC | CASSFFGGNQETQYF
TRBJ1-6 | TRBV18 | - | TRBD1 | TGTGCCAGCTCACCACTCACAGGGGGCAAAACCTATAATTCACCCCTCCACTTT | CASSPLTGGKTYNSPLHF
TRBJ1-3 | TRBV7-6 | - | TRBD1 | TGTGCCAGCAGCTTACGGCAGGGGGATTACTCTGGAAACACCATATATTTT | CASSLRQGDYSGNTIYF
TRBJ2-5 | TRBV12-5 | - | TRBD2 | TGTGCTAGTGGCGGGGGACTAGCGGGCCTCGGGGAGACCCAGTACTTC | CASGGGLAGLGETQYF
TRBJ1-1 | TRBV5-5 | - | - | TGTGCCAGCAGCTTGGGGGGCCAGTTGAACACTGAAGCTTTCTTT | CASSLGGQLNTEAFF
TRBJ2-5 | TRBV28 | - | - | TGTGCCAGCACCACTGCTTCGTTGAAAGAGACCCAGTACTTC | CASTTASLKETQYF
TRBJ2-2 | TRBV10-3 | few | - | TGTGCCATCCCTCTGGAGACGAACACCGGGGAGCTGTTTTTT | CAIPLETNTGELFF
TRBJ2-1 | TRBV30 | - | TRBD1 | TGTGCCTGGAGTCAACGGACAGGGGGAATCTCCTACAATGAGCAGTTCTTC | CAWSQRTGGISYNEQFF
TRBJ1-1 | TRBV11-3 | - | - | TGTGCCAGCAGCTTGGACAGTCTGGGGACTGAAGCTTTCTTT | CASSLDSLGTEAFF
TRBJ2-7 | TRBV19 | - | - | TGTGCCAGTAGTATGAAGCCAACGGTGGACTACGAGCAGTACTTC | CASSMKPTVDYEQYF
TRBJ1-1 | TRBV5-4 | - | - | TGTGCCAGCAGCTTGGCAGGACTTCAGAACACTGAAGCTTTCTTT | CASSLAGLQNTEAFF
TRBJ1-1 | TRBV6-4 | - | TRBD1 | TGTGCCAGCAGTTGGGACAGGGGGTCCAGCACTGAAGCTTTCTTT | CASSWDRGSSTEAFF
TRBJ2-7 | TRBV28 | - | TRBD2 | TGTGCCAGCATTGATGTAGCGGGAGGGCCTAGGAACGAGCAGTACTTC | CASIDVAGGPRNEQYF
TRBJ2-1 | TRBV6-1 | - | TRBD1 | TGTGCCAGCAGCTTACCGGGACAGGGGTACAATGAGCAGTTCTTC | CASSLPGQGYNEQFF
TRBJ2-1 | TRBV5-1 | - | - | TGCGCCAGCAGCTTACAACACGGGGCCTACAATGAGCAGTTCTTC | CASSLQHGAYNEQFF
TRBJ2-1 | TRBV9 | - | - | TGTGCCAGCAGCGTAGATCAAAATTACAATGAGCAGTTCTTC | CASSVDQNYNEQFF
TRBJ1-2 | TRBV5-1 | - | TRBD1 | TGCGCCAGCAGCTCGGATCCGGGACAGGGGTCCTATGGCTACACCTTC | CASSSDPGQGSYGYTF
TRBJ2-5 | TRBV9 | - | TRBD2 | TGTGCCAGCAGCGAGGGAGCGGGGGGGCGTCGAGAGACCCAGTACTTC | CASSEGAGGRRETQYF
TRBJ1-1 | TRBV6-5 | few | - | TGTGCCAGCAGTCTACGGACAGAAAACACTGAAGCTTTCTTT | CASSLRTENTEAFF
TRBJ2-5 | TRBV7-3 | - | TRBD2 | TGTGCCAGCAGCTTAAACGGGAGGTCCCAAGAGACCCAGTACTTC | CASSLNGRSQETQYF
TRBJ2-4 | TRBV18 | - | TRBD1 | TGTGCCAGCTCACGACTAGAGAGGACAGGGGATGGGGACATTCAGTACTTC | CASSRLERTGDGDIQYF
TRBJ2-7 | TRBV7-9 | - | TRBD2 | TGTGCCAGCAGCCTGACTAGCGGCCCCTACGAGCAGTACTTC | CASSLTSGPYEQYF
TRBJ2-5 | TRBV7-9 | - | TRBD1 | TGTGCCAGCAGCTCCCGGGGGGACAGGGAAGAGACCCAGTACTTC | CASSSRGDREETQYF
TRBJ2-3 | TRBV2 | - | TRBD2 | TGTGCCAGCAGTGACTATACTAGCGGGGGGTCAGATACGCAGTATTTT | CASSDYTSGGSDTQYF
TRBJ1-2 | TRBV4-2 | - | - | TGTGCCAGCAGCCAAGATGCGAGCGGCCCAAACTATGGCTACACCTTC | CASSQDASGPNYGYTF
TRBJ1-2 | TRBV4-1 | - | TRBD1 | TGCGCCAGCAGCCAAGCGATACAGGGGGGCTATGGCTACACCTTC | CASSQAIQGGYGYTF
TRBJ2-1 | TRBV28 | - | - | TGTGCCAGCAGTTCGCCGTTGACGGGAGACTACAATGAGCAGTTCTTC | CASSSPLTGDYNEQFF
TRBJ2-7 | TRBV12-5 | - | TRBD1 | TGTGCTAGTGGAAGGGACAGGGGTGGCGAGCAGTACTTC | CASGRDRGGEQYF
TRBJ2-1 | TRBV6-5 | - | - | TGTGCCAGCAGTGAAACCGGGGTACACAATGAGCAGTTCTTC | CASSETGVHNEQFF
TRBJ2-1 | TRBV28 | - | TRBD1 | TGTGCCAGCAGTCCAGGCGGTAGCGGGGACAGGGGGGAGCAGTTCTTC | CASSPGGSGDRGEQFF
TRBJ2-3 | TRBV5-4 | - | TRBD1 | TGTGCCAGCAGTTCAGGACAGGGGGCGCAGATTCATACGCAGTATTTT | CASSSGQGAQIHTQYF
TRBJ2-7 | TRBV7-9 | once | - | TGTGCCGGCACCAGACTCGACTCCTCCTACGAGCAGTACTTC | CAGTRLDSSYEQYF
TRBJ1-4 | TRBV28 | - | - | TGTGCCAGCAGTTCAGAGGGATTTAATGAAAAACTGTTTTTT | CASSSEGFNEKLFF